This entry lists 4 T cell receptor beta chains sequenced from one sample in a study of OX40 agonist ivuxolimab in advanced cancers. Data came from immunoSEQ multiplex PCR; TCRdb stores just in-frame clones and leaves some out. The sample contains 65,000 to 95,000 clones, around 83% of which appear only once. The sequenced sample was CD4+ or CD8+ T cells sorted from blood, obtained in a trial of the OX40 agonist ivuxolimab. Every receptor here comes from an adult with an advanced solid tumor such as melanoma, head and neck, liver or kidney cancer.

In DNA form, the CDR3 reads TGTGCCAGCTCACCAGGCGGGACAGTCAATTCACCCCTCCACTTT. Translating it yields CASSPGGTVNSPLHF. J is TRBJ1-6 and V is TRBV18; 7 bases agree with TRBD1. The CDR3 runs 15 residues. Trimming at V came to 2 bases and at J to 7 bases, leaving 5 bases not matched to a gene. The germline V gene has CDR1 KGHSH and CDR2 LQKENI.

The genes are TRBV6-5 and TRBJ2-7; possibly TRBD2 for D (7 bases). V lost 4 bases and J 5 bases, leaving 15 bases between the germline ends. Germline V lookup: CDR1 MNHEY, CDR2 SVGAGI. This CDR3 contains 14 residues. The CDR3 DNA reads TGTGCCAGCAGTTTTGGGGGGGGGCTGAACGAGCAGTACTTC. Translation: CASSFGGGLNEQYF.

The chain uses TRBV6-5 and TRBJ2-7, with TRBD2 matching 7 bases. V gave up 3 bases and J gave up 0 bases; unmatched junction bases: 5. CDR3 length equals 15 residues. Germline V gene sequence: CDR1 MNHEY, CDR2 SVGAGI. CDR3: CASSYVASGSYEQYF. The CDR3 DNA follows: TGTGCCAGCAGTTATGTCGCTAGCGGCTCCTACGAGCAGTACTTC.

J is TRBJ2-7 and V is TRBV7-2, with 7 bases aligning to TRBD1. The CDR3 sequence is 15 residues long. The germline V gene encodes CDR1 SGHTA and CDR2 FQGNSA. Losses at the gene ends were 4 bases for V and 5 bases for J; bases not matched to a gene: 11. The CDR3 spells CASSSRYRGDDEQYF. CDR3 coding DNA: TGTGCCAGCAGCTCAAGATACAGGGGCGACGACGAGCAGTACTTC. Drawing the rest from reference TRBV7-2 and TRBJ2-7, the complete variable domain is GAGVSQSPSNKVTEKGKDVELRCDPISGHTALYWYRQSLGQGLEFLIYFQGNSAPDKSGLPSDRFSAERTGGSVSTLTIQRTQQEDSAVYLCASSSRYRGDDEQYFGPGTRLTVT.